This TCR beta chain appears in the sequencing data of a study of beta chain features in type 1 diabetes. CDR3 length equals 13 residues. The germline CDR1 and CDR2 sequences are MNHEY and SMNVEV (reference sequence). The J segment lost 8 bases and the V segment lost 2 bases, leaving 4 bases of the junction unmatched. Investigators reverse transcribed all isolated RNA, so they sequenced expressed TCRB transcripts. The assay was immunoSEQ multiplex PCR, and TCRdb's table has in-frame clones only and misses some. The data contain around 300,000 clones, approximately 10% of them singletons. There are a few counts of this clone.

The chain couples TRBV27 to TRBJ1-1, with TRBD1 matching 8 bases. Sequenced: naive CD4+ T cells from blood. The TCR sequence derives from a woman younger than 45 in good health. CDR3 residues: CASSLGAGGEAFF. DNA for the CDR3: TGTGCCAGCAGTTTAGGGGCAGGGGGCGAAGCTTTCTTT.